Given below is one T cell receptor beta chain in context. Its antigen is as yet unknown. TCRdb itself ran the 5' RACE reads through MiXCR, one entry per CDR3 protein. The repertoire holds hundreds of thousands of distinct CDR3 sequences, with around 6% as singletons. The sample belongs to a study of identical twins. CDR1 and CDR2 (germline): SGHAT, FQNNGV. The CDR3 sequence is 13 residues long. Trimming removed 5 bases from V and 11 bases from J; junction bases left unmatched: 10. The study, taken as a whole, reports: Twins shared out-of-frame alpha sequences with excess low generation probability.

The chain combines TRBV11-2 with TRBJ1-1; 8 nucleotides line up with TRBD1. This TCR came from a young man in good health. The sample comprised naive T cells sorted from blood. CDR3 in amino acids: CASSEGRTGRAFF. The CDR3 nucleotides are TGTGCCAGCAGCGAAGGACGGACAGGGAGGGCTTTCTTT. Variable domain in full (rest from reference TRBV11-2 and TRBJ1-1): EAGVAQSPRYKIIEKRQSVAFWCNPISGHATLYWYQQILGQGPKLLIQFQNNGVVDDSQLPKDRFSAERLKGVDSTLKIQPAKLEDSAVYLCASSEGRTGRAFFGQGTRLTVV.